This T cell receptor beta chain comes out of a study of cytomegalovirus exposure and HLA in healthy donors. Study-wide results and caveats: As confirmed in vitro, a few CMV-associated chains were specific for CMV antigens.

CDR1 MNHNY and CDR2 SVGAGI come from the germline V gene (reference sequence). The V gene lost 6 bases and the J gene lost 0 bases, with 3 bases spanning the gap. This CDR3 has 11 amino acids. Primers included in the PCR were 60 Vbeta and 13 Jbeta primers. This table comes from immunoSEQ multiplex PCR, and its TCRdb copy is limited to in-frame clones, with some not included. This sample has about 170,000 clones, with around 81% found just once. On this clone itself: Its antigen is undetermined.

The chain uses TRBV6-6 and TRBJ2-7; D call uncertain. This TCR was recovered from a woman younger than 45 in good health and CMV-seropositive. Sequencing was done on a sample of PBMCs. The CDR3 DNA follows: TGTGCCAGCAGCCACTCCTACGAGCAGTACTTC. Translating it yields CASSHSYEQYF.